Listed here is a single T cell receptor (beta chain). Its specificity is unknown. The V and J ends lost 7 bases and 6 bases respectively, with 15 bases between them. The CDR3 sequence is 13 residues long. Looked up from germline, CDR1 is SQVTM and CDR2 is ANQGSEA. The entry originates in a study of cytomegalovirus exposure and HLA in healthy donors. Whole-study findings and limits: With high specificity and sensitivity, the classifier reportedly diagnosed cytomegalovirus status.

The method was immunoSEQ multiplex PCR; TCRdb's version includes in-frame clones alone and lacks a portion of them. The table shows 150,000 to 200,000 clones, with more than 80% occurring only once. This TCR came from a young man in good health and CMV-seropositive. Sequenced input: PBMCs. The V and J genes are TRBV29-1 and TRBJ2-2, with a tentative D call TRBD1 (6 bases). The CDR3 protein is CSGSRDKAGELFF. CDR3 in DNA: TGCAGCGGGTCTCGGGACAAGGCCGGGGAGCTGTTTTTT.